This entry lists 24 T cell receptor beta chains sequenced from one sample in a study of beta chain features in type 1 diabetes. Expressed TCRB transcripts were sequenced because the entire RNA isolate underwent reverse transcription. Only in-frame clones appear in the TCRdb table, and some are missing; sequencing was by immunoSEQ multiplex PCR. The table records about 210,000 clones, 9.5% to 13% of them present only once. Input material: central memory CD4+ T cells from blood. All receptors come from a man aged 18 to 35 in good health.

This clone has more than one count but fewer than ten. The chain combines TRBV2 with TRBJ1-2, with a tentative D call TRBD1 (5 bases). Germline assignment: CDR1 SNHLY and CDR2 FYNNEI. The CDR3 consists of 13 residues. V was pared by 8 bases and J by 2 bases, with 12 bases between. CDR3 bases: TGTGCCAGCCGAGGCAGGGCCAACTATGGCTACACCTTC. It is translated as CASRGRANYGYTF.

V gene TRBV5-6 combines with J gene TRBJ1-4; 8 nucleotides agree with TRBD1. Germline V gene sequence: CDR1 SGHDT, CDR2 YYEEEE. V was clipped by 1 base and J by 4 bases; unmatched bases: 6. This CDR3 has 16 amino acids. CDR3 region: CASSLWQGADNEKLFF. In DNA, the CDR3 is TGTGCCAGCAGCTTGTGGCAGGGGGCTGATAATGAAAAACTGTTTTTT.

The rearrangement joins TRBV16 to TRBJ2-7; a possible D gene is TRBD1 (6 bases). The V gene lost 2 bases and the J gene lost 4 bases, with 12 bases spanning the gap. The CDR3 is made up of 14 amino acids. Looked up from germline, CDR1 is KGHSY and CDR2 is FQNENV. CDR3 loop: CASSQPGHSYEQYF. The CDR3 nucleotides are TGTGCCAGCAGCCAACCGGGACATTCATACGAGCAGTACTTC.

The CDR3 DNA reads TGTGCCAGCACCTCGGACGAAGGCTATACTGAGCAGTACTTC. Its protein is CASTSDEGYTEQYF. The chain carries TRBV2 and TRBJ2-7, with D unclear. The CDR3 length is 14 residues. Germline CDR1 reads SNHLY; CDR2 reads FYNNEI. The V end was cut by 7 bases, the J end by 7 bases, with 20 bases between.

Only a few counts were recorded for this clone. The chain combines TRBV19 with TRBJ2-7; possible D gene TRBD1, 5 bases. V gave up 3 bases and J gave up 2 bases, with 14 bases separating them. This CDR3 is 15 amino acids long. Germline loops: CDR1 LNHDA, CDR2 SQIVND (reference sequence). This CDR3 is CASSIRVVGTYEQYF. The CDR3 region has the DNA TGTGCCAGTAGTATCAGGGTTGTAGGTACCTACGAGCAGTACTTC.

A single count supports this clone. The rearrangement links TRBV4-3 to TRBJ2-2; 9 bases align to TRBD1. From germline, CDR1 is LGHNA and CDR2 YSLEER. The CDR3 runs 16 residues. The junction had 7 bases not matched to a gene; V was cut back by 3 bases and J by 5 bases. This CDR3 is CASSHLQGARTGELFF. The DNA for the CDR3 is TGCGCCAGCAGCCACCTACAGGGGGCGCGAACCGGGGAGCTGTTTTTT.

This clone has at least ten counts. The chain joins TRBV7-2 to TRBJ2-3; D not resolved. Germline-derived CDR1 and CDR2 are SGHTA and FQGNSA. This CDR3 is built from 12 residues. The V gene lost 5 bases and the J gene lost 6 bases, with 9 bases spanning the gap. The CDR3 sequence is CASSIYGDTQYF. CDR3 bases: TGTGCCAGCAGCATATACGGGGATACGCAGTATTTT. Full variable domain (outside the CDR3, taken from reference TRBV7-2 and TRBJ2-3): GAGVSQSPSNKVTEKGKDVELRCDPISGHTALYWYRQSLGQGLEFLIYFQGNSAPDKSGLPSDRFSAERTGGSVSTLTIQRTQQEDSAVYLCASSIYGDTQYFGPGTRLTVL.

This clone was seen only a few times. The gene calls are TRBV6-5 and TRBJ2-3; TRBD2 matches 7 bases. After removal of 4 bases from V and 0 bases from J, the junction contained 4 bases not matched to a gene. The germline V gene encodes CDR1 MNHEY and CDR2 SVGAGI. There are 15 residues in the CDR3. The CDR3 DNA follows: TGTGCCAGCAGTTCGGGGGGAACTAGCACAGATACGCAGTATTTT. Protein: CASSSGGTSTDTQYF.

This clone was seen a few times. This sequence joins TRBV10-3 and TRBJ1-2, with a possible D match to TRBD1 (5 bases). The V end was cut by 3 bases, the J end by 4 bases, with 9 bases between. CDR3 size: 13 residues. From germline, CDR1 is ENHRY and CDR2 SYGVKD. The CDR3 loop is CAISENRLYGYTF. Written as DNA, the CDR3 is TGTGCCATCAGTGAAAACAGGCTCTATGGCTACACCTTC.

A few counts support this clone. This chain joins TRBV7-8 and TRBJ2-3; tentatively, D is TRBD2 (6 bases). Trimming shortened V by 5 bases and J by 0 bases, and 12 bases separated the two germline ends. This CDR3 is 15 amino acids long. The germline CDR1 and CDR2 sequences are SGHVS and FQNEAQ. The CDR3 reads CASSLAGTSTDTQYF. DNA for the CDR3: TGTGCCAGCAGCCTGGCCGGGACTAGCACAGATACGCAGTATTTT.

The chain carries TRBV29-1 and TRBJ1-1; D perhaps matches TRBD1 (5 bases). The CDR3 runs to 14 residues. The germline CDR1 and CDR2 sequences are SQVTM and ANQGSEA. Trimming left V 5 bases short and J 1 base short, with 14 bases between. The CDR3 spells CSVRVGLANTEAFF. As DNA, the CDR3 is TGCAGCGTTCGAGTGGGACTGGCGAACACTGAAGCTTTCTTT.

The V and J genes are TRBV6-5 and TRBJ2-3, with 8 bases identical to TRBD2. CDR3 size: 15 residues. The V segment lost 2 bases and the J segment 3 bases; nucleotides outside the gene matches: 4. The germline V gene encodes CDR1 MNHEY and CDR2 SVGAGI. The CDR3 is CASSYAGGATDTQYF. DNA of the CDR3: TGTGCCAGCAGTTACGCGGGAGGAGCAACAGATACGCAGTATTTT.

This clone was seen a few times. The chain uses TRBV30 and TRBJ2-1; 8 bases line up with TRBD1. CDR1 and CDR2 (germline): GTSNPN, SVGIG (reference sequence). The CDR3 runs 13 residues. Trimming cost V 2 bases and J 10 bases; bases outside gene matches: 7. CDR3 region: CAWSRAGGGEQFF. The DNA of the CDR3 is TGTGCCTGGAGTAGGGCAGGGGGCGGAGAGCAGTTCTTC. The full variable domain, with the rest looked up from reference TRBV30 and TRBJ2-1, is SQTIHQWPATLVQPVGSPLSLECTVEGTSNPNLYWYRQAAGRGLQLLFYSVGIGQISSEVPQNLSASRPQDRQFILSSKKLLLSDSGFYLCAWSRAGGGEQFFGPGTRLTVL.

This clone has a count of ten or more. The chain recombines TRBV6-1 with TRBJ2-5; 7 bases are shared with TRBD2. The germline V gene has CDR1 MNHNS and CDR2 SASEGT. Unmatched junction bases numbered 4, after V lost 1 base and J lost 5 bases. CDR3 size: 14 residues. CDR3 sequence reads: CASSEGTSIETQYF. The CDR3 region has the DNA TGTGCCAGCAGTGAAGGGACTAGTATTGAGACCCAGTACTTC.

The chain employs TRBV7-2 and TRBJ2-7; D may be TRBD1 (6 bases). CDR3 length equals 15 residues. CDR1 is SGHTA, CDR2 FQGNSA, per germline. Trimming took off 3 bases at V and 1 base at J, with 13 bases between the two ends. CDR3 amino acids: CASSFNPGQSYEQYF. DNA for the CDR3: TGTGCCAGCAGCTTTAATCCCGGACAGTCCTACGAGCAGTACTTC.

This clone was observed a few times. The chain combines TRBV11-2 with TRBJ2-7, with 10 bases that match TRBD2. Per the germline V gene, CDR1 is SGHAT and CDR2 is FQNNGV. The V and J ends lost 4 bases and 2 bases, in that order; junction bases with no gene match: 11. The CDR3 extends over 17 amino acids. Written as DNA, the CDR3 is TGTGCCAGCAGCTACAGGGTCGTAAGCGGGAGGGCCTACGAGCAGTACTTC. This encodes CASSYRVVSGRAYEQYF.

This clone was counted ten times or more. The sample carries other DNA sequences with the same CDR3. CDR3 in amino acids: CSVESVRGYGYTF. The CDR3 nucleotides are TGCAGCGTTGAATCCGTCCGGGGCTATGGCTACACCTTC. The chain couples TRBV29-1 to TRBJ1-2, with unresolved D. The CDR3 is 13 amino acids. Per germline, CDR1 SQVTM and CDR2 ANQGSEA. Trimming stripped 2 bases from V and 4 bases from J, with 11 bases between. The full variable domain, rest sourced from reference TRBV29-1 and TRBJ1-2, is SAVISQKPSRDICQRGTSLTIQCQVDSQVTMMFWYRQQPGQSLTLIATANQGSEATYESGFVIDKFPISRPNLTFSTLTVSNMSPEDSSIYLCSVESVRGYGYTFGSGTRLTVV.

The V and J genes are TRBV7-9 and TRBJ2-5; D gene uncertain. Germline V lookup: CDR1 SEHNR, CDR2 FQNEAQ (reference sequence). Deletions cut 5 bases from V and 9 bases from J, with 22 bases between. The CDR3 is 15 amino acids. The CDR3 DNA reads as TGTGCCAGCAGCGAACCAAAAGTCGGGCCCACGGCCCAGTACTTC. It specifies CASSEPKVGPTAQYF.

This clone appeared a few times. This chain joins TRBV5-4 and TRBJ1-2; 9 bases map to TRBD1. V dropped 0 bases and J dropped 4; count of bases not matched to a gene: 4. Germline V CDR1 and CDR2: SGHNT, YYREEE (reference sequence). The CDR3 is 15 amino acids. This CDR3 is CASSLDRGLVYGYTF. DNA for the CDR3: TGTGCCAGCAGCTTGGACAGGGGGCTAGTCTATGGCTACACCTTC.

In its sample, this clone was seen a few times. The chain carries TRBV5-4 and TRBJ2-3, with 8 bases that match TRBD1. Trimming cost V 3 bases and J 0 bases; bases outside gene matches: 6. The CDR3 spans 16 residues. In germline, CDR1 is SGHNT, CDR2 YYREEE (reference sequence). CDR3 residues: CASSSGQDPSTDTQYF. The CDR3 DNA follows: TGTGCCAGCAGCTCGGGACAGGACCCTAGCACAGATACGCAGTATTTT.

The chain links TRBV6-1 to TRBJ2-7; D is perhaps TRBD1 (6 bases). Per the germline V gene, CDR1 is MNHNS and CDR2 is SASEGT. V was pared by 4 bases and J by 7 bases, with 14 bases between. The CDR3 covers 13 residues. The CDR3 DNA sequence: TGTGCCAGCAGTGGGCCCCGACAGGAGGAGCAGTACTTC. Amino acids: CASSGPRQEEQYF.

The CDR3 nucleotides are TGTGCCTGGAGTTTACTAGCGGGAGAAGAGACCCAGTACTTC. Its translation: CAWSLLAGEETQYF. The chain recombines TRBV30 with TRBJ2-5; TRBD2 matches 11 bases. J lost 3 bases, V lost 2 bases, and 2 bases had no gene match. The CDR3 has 14 amino acids. Germline V gene lookup returns CDR1 GTSNPN and CDR2 SVGIG (reference sequence). The full variable domain, completed using reference TRBV30 and TRBJ2-5, is SQTIHQWPATLVQPVGSPLSLECTVEGTSNPNLYWYRQAAGRGLQLLFYSVGIGQISSEVPQNLSASRPQDRQFILSSKKLLLSDSGFYLCAWSLLAGEETQYFGPGTRLLVL.

This chain uses TRBV19 with TRBJ2-2; 8 bases line up with TRBD1. The trim removed 7 bases at V and 3 bases at J, leaving 7 bases unmatched. The CDR3 length is 15 residues. CDR1 and CDR2 from the germline V gene are LNHDA and SQIVND (reference sequence). The CDR3 sequence: CASTSGTGDTGELFF. Written as DNA, the CDR3 is TGTGCCAGTACCTCCGGGACAGGAGACACCGGGGAGCTGTTTTTT.

This clone was seen ten or more times. The chain links TRBV29-1 to TRBJ2-2; a weak D match, TRBD2 (6 bases). V lost 7 bases and J lost 4, with 7 bases in between. The germline gives CDR1 SQVTM, CDR2 ANQGSEA. The CDR3 sequence is 11 residues long. CDR3 sequence: CSGGGTGELFF. The CDR3 DNA reads TGCAGCGGGGGAGGCACCGGGGAGCTGTTTTTT.